This TCR beta chain came from a study of identical twins. General study points: Modelling approaches yielded underestimates of out-of-frame TCR alpha sharing between monozygotic twins. Out-of-frame alpha sequences common to twins were enriched for low generation probability.

This CDR3 spans 13 amino acids. CDR1 is SNHLY, CDR2 FYNNEI, per germline. V was clipped by 4 bases and J by 5 bases, with 9 bases between them. Every one of the donors was a healthy Caucasian. In this sample, this clonotype turned up a few times. Its antigen remains unidentified. Template switching added a universal primer site; cDNA carried unique molecular identifiers. TCRdb reprocessed the 5' RACE reads with MiXCR, giving one entry per CDR3 protein. This sample has roughly 570,000 distinct CDR3 sequences, with 7.5% to 10% found just once. These same data were also listed under a study on yellow fever vaccine responses in identical twins.

This clonotype was obtained from a woman aged 18-35 years in good health. The chain combines TRBV2 with TRBJ1-5; the D gene is possibly TRBD1 (5 bases). The material sequenced was PBMCs. CDR3 amino acids: CASSVAGYQPQHF. The CDR3 nucleotides read TGTGCCAGCAGTGTGGCAGGGTATCAGCCCCAGCATTTT.